Below are 26 T cell receptor beta chains sequenced from a single sample in a study of T cell changes during pregnancy in multiple sclerosis. Sequencing used immunoSEQ multiplex PCR; TCRdb keeps in-frame clones, though not all of them. The table includes about 28,000 clones, roughly 89% detected once. Material: CD4+ T cells from peripheral blood mononuclear cells, obtained in the second trimester of pregnancy. The receptors were gathered from a female donor with multiple sclerosis, enrolled in a pregnancy study.

CDR3 bases: TGCGCCAGCAGCCCGAATTGGGACAGGGTGGGGGGAAAGTACTTC. Amino acids: CASSPNWDRVGGKYF. The chain employs TRBV5-1 and TRBJ2-7, with TRBD1 identical over 9 bases. CDR1 and CDR2 from the germline V gene are SGHRS and YFSETQ. This CDR3 region has 15 residues. J was trimmed by 11 bases and V by 4 bases; bases with no gene match: 16.

The chain uses TRBV9 and TRBJ2-5, with D possibly TRBD1 on 6 matching bases. Trimming cost V 4 bases and J 1 base, with 14 bases left between them. The CDR3 covers 15 residues. From germline, CDR1 is SGDLS and CDR2 YYNGEE. The CDR3 is CASSPRGGGQETQYF. CDR3 nucleotide sequence: TGTGCCAGCAGCCCCCGTGGGGGCGGCCAAGAGACCCAGTACTTC. The full variable domain, its missing parts supplied by reference TRBV9 and TRBJ2-5, is DSGVTQTPKHLITATGQRVTLRCSPRSGDLSVYWYQQSLDQGLQFLIQYYNGEERAKGNILERFSAQQFPDLHSELNLSSLELGDSALYFCASSPRGGGQETQYFGPGTRLLVL.

As DNA, the CDR3 is TGTGCCAGCAGCCTACAGAGCACTGAAGCTTTCTTT. Its protein product is CASSLQSTEAFF. The chain has TRBV7-9 and TRBJ1-1; D ambiguous. The CDR3 runs to 12 residues. Trimming cost V 5 bases and J 4 bases, with 8 bases left between them. Germline V gene lookup returns CDR1 SEHNR and CDR2 FQNEAQ (reference sequence).

The V call is TRBV6-5, the J call TRBJ2-5; the D gene is possibly TRBD2 (6 bases). The CDR3 totals 13 residues. The germline V and J ends were trimmed by 6 bases and 7 bases, with 15 bases remaining between them. CDR1 and CDR2 from the germline V gene are MNHEY and SVGAGI. This CDR3 reads CASRAGQWGTQYF. The CDR3 region has the DNA TGTGCCAGCAGGGCGGGGCAGTGGGGGACCCAGTACTTC.

This sequence joins TRBV5-4 and TRBJ2-6, with D maybe TRBD2 (7 bases). The length of the CDR3 is 17 residues. CDR1 and CDR2 (germline): SGHNT, YYREEE (reference sequence). V was cut by 3 bases and J by 0 bases, with 13 bases left in between. The DNA of the CDR3 is TGTGCCAGCAGCTGGGGGGGCCTGATCTCTGGGGCCAACGTCCTGACTTTC. Amino acid sequence: CASSWGGLISGANVLTF.

The rearrangement uses TRBV2 and TRBJ2-2; 10 bases fit TRBD2. This CDR3 is built from 15 residues. Germline trimming cut 4 bases from V and 5 bases from J; bases unmatched to any gene: 4. Germline V gives CDR1 SNHLY, CDR2 FYNNEI. The CDR3 spells CASSVAGGDTGELFF. The DNA for the CDR3 is TGTGCCAGCAGTGTAGCGGGGGGAGATACCGGGGAGCTGTTTTTT.

The chain has TRBV7-3 and TRBJ2-7; D remains ambiguous. The CDR3 is made up of 14 amino acids. V was shortened by 5 bases and J by 1 base, with 12 bases between the two germline ends. CDR1 and CDR2 (germline): SGHTA, FQGTGA. The CDR3 DNA reads as TGTGCCAGCAGCCGAACGCCGGGTTCCTACGAGCAGTACTTC. Its protein is CASSRTPGSYEQYF.

This clone was seen just once. V gene TRBV10-3 combines with J gene TRBJ2-5, with a possible D match to TRBD1 (6 bases). V lost 4 bases, J lost 5 bases, and 8 bases lay in between. The CDR3 runs to 12 residues. Germline CDR1 and CDR2: ENHRY and SYGVKD. The CDR3 spells CAISGGHETQYF. CDR3 nucleotide sequence: TGTGCCATCAGTGGGGGACACGAGACCCAGTACTTC.

J is TRBJ2-5 and V is TRBV10-3; 11 bases fit TRBD1. Germline CDR1 and CDR2: ENHRY and SYGVKD. The CDR3 loop spans 14 amino acids. Germline trimming cut 6 bases from V and 4 bases from J; bases unmatched to any gene: 4. The DNA for the CDR3 is TGTGCCATCAGCGGACAGGGGGCAGGAGAGACCCAGTACTTC. This translates into CAISGQGAGETQYF.

This chain uses TRBV19 with TRBJ1-2, with 8 bases aligning to TRBD1. The V gene's germline CDR1 is LNHDA and CDR2 SQIVND (reference sequence). There are 15 residues in the CDR3. Trimming took 8 bases from V and 2 from J; bases not matched to a gene: 10. This chain's CDR3 is CASWGRGRQNYGYTF. The CDR3 coding sequence is TGTGCCAGTTGGGGCAGGGGGCGTCAAAACTATGGCTACACCTTC.

This rearrangement joins TRBV5-6 to TRBJ1-2; TRBD1 might be the D (5 bases). Germline CDR1 is SGHDT and CDR2 is YYEEEE. The CDR3 is made up of 16 amino acids. Trimming removed 1 base at V and 2 bases at J, with 15 bases between. The CDR3 DNA reads TGTGCCAGCAGCTTGAGAGGCCAGGGTCTCAACTATGGCTACACCTTC. Translation gives CASSLRGQGLNYGYTF.

The chain couples TRBV5-8 to TRBJ2-2; TRBD2 matches at 10 bases. CDR1 is SGHTS and CDR2 is YDEGEE in the germline V gene. Germline trimming cut 1 base from V and 5 bases from J; bases unmatched to any gene: 5. The CDR3 is made up of 16 amino acids. The CDR3 DNA follows: TGTGCCAGCAGCTTGTGGGGACTAGCGCGGACCGGGGAGCTGTTTTTT. Residues: CASSLWGLARTGELFF. The whole variable domain, remainder taken from reference TRBV5-8 and TRBJ2-2, is EAGVTQSPTHLIKTRGQQATLRCSPISGHTSVYWYQQALGLGLQFLLWYDEGEERNRGNFPPRFSGRQFPNYSSELNVNALELEDSALYLCASSLWGLARTGELFFGEGSRLTVL.

V gene TRBV7-9 combines with J gene TRBJ1-2; no firm D call. The germline V gene encodes CDR1 SEHNR and CDR2 FQNEAQ (reference sequence). The CDR3 has 13 amino acids. The ends were cut back, 1 base at V and 4 bases at J, with 7 bases in the middle. This CDR3 is CASSLVQVYGYTF. DNA for the CDR3: TGTGCCAGCAGCTTAGTGCAGGTCTATGGCTACACCTTC. The variable domain in full, completed from reference TRBV7-9 and TRBJ1-2, reads DTGVSQNPRHKITKRGQNVTFRCDPISEHNRLYWYRQTLGQGPEFLTYFQNEAQLEKSRLLSDRFSAERPKGSFSTLEIQRTEQGDSAMYLCASSLVQVYGYTFGSGTRLTVV.

The chain recombines TRBV5-6 with TRBJ2-1; 7 bases agree with TRBD2. The CDR3 is made up of 13 amino acids. The V segment lost 0 bases and the J segment 11 bases; nucleotides outside the gene matches: 5. The germline gives CDR1 SGHDT, CDR2 YYEEEE. CDR3 sequence: CASSLGWGGKQFF. The CDR3 coding sequence is TGTGCCAGCAGCTTGGGATGGGGGGGAAAGCAGTTCTTC.

This clone was counted a few times. This sequence joins TRBV18 and TRBJ1-6, with 8 positions matching TRBD1. CDR3 length equals 14 residues. The trim removed 3 bases at V and 8 bases at J, leaving 3 bases unmatched. Looked up from germline, CDR1 is KGHSH and CDR2 is LQKENI. The CDR3 DNA follows: TGTGCCAGCTCACCCACACAGGGGGATTCACCCCTCCACTTT. Its protein is CASSPTQGDSPLHF.

The chain employs TRBV18 and TRBJ2-3; D gene uncertain. Trimming took 2 bases from V and 3 from J, leaving 6 bases between them. Germline assignment: CDR1 KGHSH and CDR2 LQKENI. The CDR3 covers 13 residues. The chain's CDR3 is CASSPSLTDTQYF. The CDR3 nucleotides are TGTGCCAGCTCACCATCCCTGACAGATACGCAGTATTTT. Using reference TRBV18 and TRBJ2-3 for the parts outside the CDR3, the full variable domain is NAGVMQNPRHLVRRRGQEARLRCSPMKGHSHVYWYRQLPEEGLKFMVYLQKENIIDESGMPKERFSAEFPKEGPSILRIQQVVRGDSAAYFCASSPSLTDTQYFGPGTRLTVL.

This sequence joins TRBV5-1 and TRBJ1-1; D gene unclear. Deletions cut 1 base from V and 0 bases from J, with 7 bases between. Germline values: CDR1 SGHRS, CDR2 YFSETQ. The CDR3 length is 14 residues. The CDR3 is CASSLRLMNTEAFF. CDR3 nucleotide sequence: TGCGCCAGCAGCTTGCGACTCATGAACACTGAAGCTTTCTTT.

The genes are TRBV11-2 and TRBJ1-2, with 7 bases identical to TRBD1. The CDR3 covers 16 residues. V dropped 2 bases and J dropped 2; count of bases not matched to a gene: 8. Germline V gives CDR1 SGHAT, CDR2 FQNNGV. The CDR3 coding sequence is TGTGCCAGCAGCTTACGACAGGGAGGTATCAACTATGGCTACACCTTC. Residues: CASSLRQGGINYGYTF.

In this sample, this clone turned up once. The rearrangement links TRBV7-9 to TRBJ2-7; possible D gene TRBD2, 5 bases. CDR3 size: 14 residues. CDR1 SEHNR and CDR2 FQNEAQ come from the germline V gene (reference sequence). V was cut by 5 bases and J by 4 bases, with 15 bases left in between. The CDR3 DNA reads as TGTGCCAGCAGCACCTTCGGACTGATGTACGAGCAGTACTTC. This codes for CASSTFGLMYEQYF. Drawing the rest from reference TRBV7-9 and TRBJ2-7, the complete variable domain is DTGVSQNPRHKITKRGQNVTFRCDPISEHNRLYWYRQTLGQGPEFLTYFQNEAQLEKSRLLSDRFSAERPKGSFSTLEIQRTEQGDSAMYLCASSTFGLMYEQYFGPGTRLTVT.

This clone was observed once. The J gene is TRBJ2-2, the V gene TRBV11-3, with D uncertain. This CDR3 region has 15 residues. Trimming removed 0 bases from V and 4 bases from J, with 9 bases in between. Germline V gives CDR1 SGHNT, CDR2 YENEEA. The chain's CDR3 is CASSLDQESTGELFF. The CDR3 DNA reads as TGTGCCAGCAGCTTAGATCAGGAATCCACCGGGGAGCTGTTTTTT.

V and J are TRBV19 and TRBJ1-2; maybe TRBD1 (5 bases). The CDR3 consists of 14 residues. Germline CDR1 and CDR2: LNHDA and SQIVND (reference sequence). V was trimmed by 1 base and J by 7 bases, leaving 13 bases between them. CDR3 DNA: TGTGCCAGTAGTATAGCGAGGGACTCACTTGGCTACACCTTC. Encoded protein: CASSIARDSLGYTF.

This clone is a singleton in its sample. V usage is TRBV4-2 and J usage is TRBJ2-1; D not certain. Per the germline V gene, CDR1 is LGHNA and CDR2 is YNFKEQ. With 0 bases removed from V and 0 bases from J, the gap between germline ends came to 6 bases. The CDR3 totals 15 residues. CDR3 region: CASSQDSLSYNEQFF. In DNA, the CDR3 is TGTGCCAGCAGCCAAGACAGTCTCTCCTACAATGAGCAGTTCTTC.

The V call is TRBV9, the J call TRBJ2-7; 7 bases are shared with TRBD1. The CDR3 extends over 14 amino acids. Germline V gene data show CDR1 as SGDLS and CDR2 as YYNGEE. The V gene end was trimmed by 7 bases and the J gene end by 5 bases; junction bases not matched to a gene: 12. The DNA of the CDR3 is TGTGCCAGCGGCCCCGGGACAGTTGACGACGAGCAGTACTTC. It yields the protein CASGPGTVDDEQYF.

This chain links TRBV27 with TRBJ2-5; possible D gene TRBD1, 6 bases. CDR3 length: 17 residues. Germline lookup yields CDR1 MNHEY and CDR2 SMNVEV (reference sequence). Trimming took 3 bases from V and 9 from J, leaving 26 bases between them. CDR3 amino acids: CASSFGVGGRMGKAQYF. As DNA, the CDR3 is TGTGCCAGCAGTTTCGGTGTTGGGGGCCGAATGGGGAAGGCCCAGTACTTC.

The genes are TRBV15 and TRBJ1-2, with D tentatively TRBD1 (6 bases). The CDR3 has 15 residues. Germline-derived CDR1 and CDR2 are LNHNV and YYDKDF (reference sequence). Trimming stripped 0 bases from V and 5 bases from J, with 13 bases between. The CDR3 loop is CATSRDPDSRYGYTF. The DNA of the CDR3 is TGTGCCACCAGCAGAGATCCGGACAGCAGATATGGCTACACCTTC.

This rearrangement joins TRBV5-6 to TRBJ1-5; tentative D call: TRBD1 (6 bases). V gave up 3 bases and J gave up 1 base, with 14 bases separating them. CDR1 and CDR2 from the germline V gene are SGHDT and YYEEEE. CDR3 length: 16 amino acids. The CDR3 nucleotides are TGTGCCAGCAGCTCTCGACAGGTTCTAAGCAATCAGCCCCAGCATTTT. Its protein is CASSSRQVLSNQPQHF.